The 31 T cell receptor beta chains listed next were all sequenced from one sample in a study of Graves' ophthalmopathy and Graves' hyperthyroidism. TCR beta CDR3 regions were amplified from RNA transcripts. In the first round, RT-PCR was carried out with HTBI primers, and a multiplex PCR formed the second round. TCRdb reprocessed the multiplex PCR reads with MiXCR, giving one entry per CDR3 protein. The table records 600,000 to 650,000 distinct CDR3 sequences, about a fifth of them present only once. Specimen: peripheral blood. These receptors all stem from a woman younger than 30 with stable Graves' hyperthyroidism. Some clones in this sample may be carry-over from other donors' samples.

This sequence joins TRBV5-1 and TRBJ1-1; a possible D gene is TRBD1 (6 bases). The length of the CDR3 is 16 residues. Trimming pared 2 bases from V and 3 bases from J, leaving 17 bases between. Germline CDR1 and CDR2: SGHRS and YFSETQ. The CDR3 sequence: CASSFGGTLGDTEAFF. The CDR3 DNA sequence: TGCGCCAGCAGCTTCGGGGGGACACTGGGGGACACTGAAGCTTTCTTT.

This clonotype was seen a few times. A read error is possible here, since a much larger clone lies one base away. The chain has TRBV30 and TRBJ2-7; TRBD1 agrees at 9 bases. After removal of 4 bases from V and 5 bases from J, the junction contained 6 bases not matched to a gene. Germline CDR1 is GTSNPN and CDR2 is SVGIG (reference sequence). This CDR3 spans 13 amino acids. CDR3 loop: CAWTGTGTHEQYF. The CDR3 bases are TGTGCCTGGACCGGGACAGGGACCCACGAGCAGTACTTC. Full variable domain (rest looked up from reference TRBV30 and TRBJ2-7): SQTIHQWPATLVQPVGSPLSLECTVEGTSNPNLYWYRQAAGRGLQLLFYSVGIGQISSEVPQNLSASRPQDRQFILSSKKLLLSDSGFYLCAWTGTGTHEQYFGPGTRLTVT.

This clonotype was seen at least ten times. This chain connects TRBV12-3 or TRBV12-4 to TRBJ1-1; D possibly corresponds to TRBD1 (5 bases). The CDR3 covers 14 residues. V was trimmed by 7 bases and J by 1 base, leaving 13 bases between them. The CDR3 is CASTQTGANTEAFF. CDR3 sequence (DNA): TGTGCCAGCACCCAAACCGGGGCGAACACTGAAGCTTTCTTT.

This clonotype was counted many times. The chain recombines TRBV19 with TRBJ1-5; D not certain. This CDR3 region has 15 residues. Trimming removed 4 bases at V and 2 bases at J, with 12 bases between. From germline, CDR1 is LNHDA and CDR2 SQIVND (reference sequence). The CDR3: CASSSWGKGNQPQHF. The DNA for the CDR3 is TGTGCCAGTAGTAGTTGGGGAAAAGGCAATCAGCCCCAGCATTTT. The full variable domain, in which reference TRBV19 and TRBJ1-5 provide the parts outside the CDR3, is DGGITQSPKYLFRKEGQNVTLSCEQNLNHDAMYWYRQDPGQGLRLIYYSQIVNDFQKGDIAEGYSVSREKKESFPLTVTSAQKNPTAFYLCASSSWGKGNQPQHFGDGTRLSIL.

This clonotype was seen only a few times. The chain couples TRBV11-2 to TRBJ1-1; 10 bases align to TRBD1. The CDR3 is 17 amino acids. In germline, CDR1 is SGHAT, CDR2 FQNNGV. Trimming took 2 bases from V and 8 from J; bases not matched to a gene: 14. This CDR3 is CASSLYQRDRGGEEAFF. The DNA of the CDR3 is TGTGCCAGCAGCTTATATCAAAGGGACAGGGGAGGGGAAGAAGCTTTCTTT.

This clonotype was picked up many times. The rearrangement links TRBV6-1 to TRBJ2-7; D is perhaps TRBD2 (5 bases). CDR3 length: 15 amino acids. The V and J ends lost 6 bases and 3 bases respectively, with 18 bases between them. CDR1 and CDR2 from the germline V gene are MNHNS and SASEGT. DNA of the CDR3: TGTGCCAGCAGCCATGAGGGTGGGCTAAACTACGAGCAGTACTTC. This sequence encodes CASSHEGGLNYEQYF.

In its sample, this clonotype was seen a few times. This chain uses TRBV3-1 with TRBJ1-5; unclear D gene. The CDR3 consists of 16 residues. V was pared by 1 base and J by 1 base, with 11 bases between. Germline lookup yields CDR1 LGHDT and CDR2 YNNKEL (reference sequence). The CDR3 sequence: CASSQGAGYSNQPQHF. CDR3 coding DNA: TGTGCCAGCAGCCAAGGAGCGGGATACAGCAATCAGCCCCAGCATTTT.

This clonotype showed up many times. The chain carries TRBV7-6 and TRBJ2-7; 10 nucleotides line up with TRBD2. From germline, CDR1 is SGHVS and CDR2 FNYEAQ. The CDR3 is made up of 15 amino acids. V gave up 4 bases and J gave up 3 bases; unmatched junction bases: 6. The CDR3 here is CASSSLAGSSYEQYF. DNA for the CDR3: TGTGCCAGCAGCTCACTAGCGGGAAGTAGCTACGAGCAGTACTTC. Variable domain in full (rest from reference TRBV7-6 and TRBJ2-7): GAGVSQSPRYKVTKRGQDVALRCDPISGHVSLYWYRQALGQGPEFLTYFNYEAQQDKSGLPNDRFSAERPEGSISTLTIQRTEQRDSAMYRCASSSLAGSSYEQYFGPGTRLTVT.

This clonotype was counted ten times or more. V gene TRBV28 combines with J gene TRBJ1-5, with D hard to call. The V gene's germline CDR1 is MDHEN and CDR2 SYDVKM. The CDR3 length is 13 residues. DNA for the CDR3: TGTGCTCATACCGATTATAGCAATCAGCCCCAGCATTTT. This codes for CAHTDYSNQPQHF.

The table lists this clonotype with many counts. The chain combines TRBV27 with TRBJ2-2, with no clear D. The germline gives CDR1 MNHEY, CDR2 SMNVEV (reference sequence). Deletions cut 7 bases from V and 6 bases from J, with 15 bases between. This CDR3 region has 14 residues. The CDR3 nucleotides read TGTGCCAGCATGCCAACCCGTGGGGCCGGGGAGCTGTTTTTT. Encoded protein: CASMPTRGAGELFF.

Worth noting for this clonotype: A much larger clone differs by one base, so this may be a read error. The V call is TRBV6-1, the J call TRBJ2-5, with D perhaps matching TRBD1 (6 bases). CDR3 length equals 16 residues. Trimming took off 6 bases at V and 7 bases at J, with 24 bases between the two ends. Germline V CDR1 and CDR2: MNHNS, SASEGT. CDR3 coding DNA: TGTGCCAGCAGCCGGGATCGCGGTGGTGACAGGCTGACCCAGTACTTC. Encoded protein: CASSRDRGGDRLTQYF.

This clonotype was recorded a few times. J is TRBJ2-7 and V is TRBV11-1; TRBD2 agrees at 7 bases. The CDR3 consists of 17 residues. The germline V gene has CDR1 SGHAT and CDR2 FQDESV (reference sequence). V trimming: 3 bases; J trimming: 4 bases; junction bases outside the gene matches: 15. The CDR3 sequence is CASSLPLPGEGRYEQYF. The CDR3 DNA follows: TGTGCCAGCAGCTTGCCACTCCCTGGGGAGGGGAGGTACGAGCAGTACTTC. The full variable domain, with the rest looked up from reference TRBV11-1 and TRBJ2-7, is EAEVAQSPRYKITEKSQAVAFWCDPISGHATLYWYRQILGQGPELLVQFQDESVVDDSQLPKDRFSAERLKGVDSTLKIQPAELGDSAMYLCASSLPLPGEGRYEQYFGPGTRLTVT.

The chain employs TRBV9 and TRBJ1-2; tentative D call: TRBD1 (5 bases). The CDR3 extends over 14 amino acids. Trimming took 0 bases from V and 6 from J, leaving 12 bases between them. Germline V CDR1 and CDR2: SGDLS, YYNGEE. This CDR3 is CASSVGAGLNGYTF. DNA for the CDR3: TGTGCCAGCAGCGTAGGGGCAGGGCTCAATGGCTACACCTTC.

CDR3 sequence: CASSSGVRPQHF. CDR3 coding DNA: TGTGCCAGCAGTTCAGGGGTTAGGCCCCAGCATTTT. V is TRBV12-3 or TRBV12-4 and J is TRBJ1-5; D possibly corresponds to TRBD1 (6 bases). The CDR3 spans 12 residues. V lost 4 bases, J lost 9 bases, and 10 bases lay in between.

This clonotype was seen only a few times. The chain carries TRBV28 and TRBJ1-6; D is ambiguous. The CDR3 loop spans 17 amino acids. Germline V gene sequence: CDR1 MDHEN, CDR2 SYDVKM. The V and J ends lost 6 bases and 7 bases respectively, with 22 bases between them. CDR3 region: CASRSHSLTPRNSPLHF. The CDR3 DNA follows: TGTGCCAGCAGGTCGCACTCCCTTACCCCAAGGAATTCACCCCTCCACTTT. The complete variable domain, with remaining parts taken from reference TRBV28 and TRBJ1-6, reads DVKVTQSSRYLVKRTGEKVFLECVQDMDHENMFWYRQDPGLGLRLIYFSYDVKMKEKGDIPEGYSVSREKKERFSLILESASTNQTSMYLCASRSHSLTPRNSPLHFGNGTRLTVT.

The gene calls are TRBV7-8 and TRBJ1-6, with TRBD1 identical over 7 bases. The V and J ends lost 5 bases and 5 bases, in that order; junction bases with no gene match: 6. CDR3 length: 15 amino acids. From germline, CDR1 is SGHVS and CDR2 FQNEAQ. Written as DNA, the CDR3 is TGTGCCAGCAGCCAAAGACAGGGTGATAATTCACCCCTCCACTTT. This codes for CASSQRQGDNSPLHF.

The table lists this clonotype with many counts. The CDR3, as DNA: TGTGCCAGCAGCGTAGCTGTTCAGAGCGATCAGCCCCAGCATTTT. Encoded protein: CASSVAVQSDQPQHF. V and J are TRBV9 and TRBJ1-5; D not certain. V lost 0 bases to trimming and J lost 5 bases, with 12 bases between them. CDR1 is SGDLS, CDR2 YYNGEE, per germline. This CDR3 is 15 amino acids long. Looking up the rest from reference TRBV9 and TRBJ1-5 gives the full variable domain: DSGVTQTPKHLITATGQRVTLRCSPRSGDLSVYWYQQSLDQGLQFLIQYYNGEERAKGNILERFSAQQFPDLHSELNLSSLELGDSALYFCASSVAVQSDQPQHFGDGTRLSIL.

This clonotype was counted many times. V usage is TRBV6-1 and J usage is TRBJ2-5; the D is unclear. Trimming pared 8 bases from V and 5 bases from J, leaving 15 bases between. The CDR3 loop spans 13 amino acids. Germline assignment: CDR1 MNHNS and CDR2 SASEGT. The CDR3 DNA reads TGTGCCAGCGGTAGGGCTAGACGCGAGACCCAGTACTTC. Residues: CASGRARRETQYF.

The chain is built from TRBV19 and TRBJ1-5, with a tentative D call TRBD1 (5 bases). Germline V CDR1 and CDR2: LNHDA, SQIVND (reference sequence). V lost 2 bases, J lost 9 bases, and 14 bases lay in between. CDR3 length equals 14 residues. Here the CDR3 DNA reads TGTGCCAGTAGTATAAGAAAAGGGGCCTTGCCCCAGCATTTT. It translates to CASSIRKGALPQHF.

This clonotype was detected a few times. The chain couples TRBV19 to TRBJ2-2, with TRBD2 matching 9 bases. Per germline, CDR1 LNHDA and CDR2 SQIVND (reference sequence). The J segment lost 3 bases and the V segment lost 10 bases, leaving 6 bases of the junction unmatched. The CDR3 totals 14 residues. The CDR3: CATYQRGDTGELFF. The CDR3 DNA reads TGTGCCACATACCAGCGGGGGGACACCGGGGAGCTGTTTTTT.

This clonotype was seen a handful of times. The CDR3 spells CASSQGAGRNTEAFF. CDR3 bases: TGCGCCAGCAGCCAAGGGGCAGGGCGGAACACTGAAGCTTTCTTT. This chain links TRBV4-1 with TRBJ1-1; a possible D gene is TRBD1 (5 bases). The germline V and J ends were trimmed by 1 base and 1 base, with 10 bases remaining between them. There are 15 residues in the CDR3. Germline CDR1 is MGHRA and CDR2 is YSYEKL.

This clonotype was observed a few times. The chain combines TRBV5-1 with TRBJ2-7, with D tentatively TRBD2 (6 bases). The CDR3 spans 17 residues. V gave up 4 bases and J gave up 6 bases, with 26 bases separating them. Germline V gives CDR1 SGHRS, CDR2 YFSETQ. Here the CDR3 DNA reads TGCGCCAGCAGCGGCTGGGCGGGTCTGACACTAGCCTCCGAGCAGTACTTC. It translates to CASSGWAGLTLASEQYF.

This clonotype was counted many times. The V call is TRBV7-2, the J call TRBJ1-6; 8 nucleotides agree with TRBD1. The J segment lost 15 bases and the V segment lost 5 bases, leaving 15 bases of the junction unmatched. The CDR3 is 15 amino acids. Germline values: CDR1 SGHTA, CDR2 FQGNSA. CDR3 in amino acids: CASSIRPGTGAILHF. The CDR3 nucleotides read TGTGCCAGCAGCATCCGTCCCGGGACAGGAGCCATCCTCCACTTT.

The sample holds many counts of this clonotype. The chain links TRBV6-1 to TRBJ1-5; unclear D gene. The germline V gene encodes CDR1 MNHNS and CDR2 SASEGT. The CDR3 spans 13 residues. The V end was cut by 1 base, the J end by 4 bases, with 5 bases between. The CDR3 loop is CASSEEQNQPQHF. The CDR3 coding sequence is TGTGCCAGCAGTGAAGAACAGAATCAGCCCCAGCATTTT.

Ten or more counts support this clonotype. DNA for the CDR3: TGTGCCAGCAGGATTCAGGGGGGAATCTATGGCTACACCTTC. Translation gives CASRIQGGIYGYTF. V usage is TRBV2 and J usage is TRBJ1-2; TRBD1 agrees at 7 bases. V lost 6 bases, J lost 4 bases, and 8 bases stayed unmatched. This CDR3 region has 14 residues. CDR1 SNHLY and CDR2 FYNNEI come from the germline V gene.

On this clonotype itself: Just one base apart from a much larger clone, this may be a read error. The chain joins TRBV6-1 to TRBJ2-7; D may be TRBD1 or TRBD2 (5 bases each). Trimming removed 6 bases at V and 0 bases at J, with 9 bases between. This CDR3 is built from 13 residues. Germline V gene sequence: CDR1 MNHNS, CDR2 SASEGT. The CDR3 sequence: CASSGTLSYEQYF. In DNA form, the CDR3 reads TGTGCCAGCAGCGGGACGCTCTCCTACGAGCAGTACTTC.

The genes are TRBV9 and TRBJ2-7, with TRBD1 matching over 9 bases. There are 14 residues in the CDR3. In germline, CDR1 is SGDLS, CDR2 YYNGEE. Trimming took 3 bases from V and 1 from J; bases not matched to a gene: 2. The CDR3 DNA reads as TGTGCCAGCAGCGATGGACAGGGGTCCTACGAGCAGTACTTC. It yields the protein CASSDGQGSYEQYF.

This clonotype appeared many times. This may arise from a read error, as a much more abundant clone is one base away. The rearrangement links TRBV6-5 to TRBJ1-5, with unresolved D. In germline, CDR1 is MNHEY, CDR2 SVGAGI. The ends were cut back, 3 bases at V and 3 bases at J, with 3 bases in the middle. This CDR3 has 12 amino acids. CDR3 loop: CASSYINQPQHF. The DNA for the CDR3 is TGTGCCAGCAGTTATATCAATCAGCCCCAGCATTTT.

This clonotype was recorded many times. The rearrangement links TRBV7-2 to TRBJ1-6; TRBD1 aligns across 8 bases. After removal of 7 bases from V and 6 bases from J, the junction contained 8 bases not matched to a gene. Germline-derived CDR1 and CDR2 are SGHTA and FQGNSA. CDR3 length: 15 residues. CDR3 sequence reads: CASTQGAFGNSPLHF. The CDR3 nucleotides read TGTGCCAGCACCCAGGGGGCGTTTGGTAATTCACCCCTCCACTTT.

This clonotype was seen only once. The rearrangement uses TRBV6-2 or TRBV6-3 and TRBJ2-7; D might be TRBD1 (6 bases). Germline V gene data show CDR1 as MNHEY and CDR2 as SVGEGT. V was pared by 5 bases and J by 3 bases, with 14 bases between. This CDR3 is built from 14 residues. The chain's CDR3 is CASSQTGGDYEQYF. The CDR3 DNA sequence: TGTGCCAGCAGTCAGACAGGAGGCGACTACGAGCAGTACTTC.

This clonotype was observed many times. The V call is TRBV28, the J call TRBJ1-2; no firm D call. V was pared by 3 bases and J by 1 base, with 6 bases between. CDR3 length: 13 residues. Germline V gives CDR1 MDHEN, CDR2 SYDVKM. The CDR3 DNA follows: TGTGCCAGCAGTTTTCGGGATAACTATGGCTACACCTTC. It specifies CASSFRDNYGYTF.